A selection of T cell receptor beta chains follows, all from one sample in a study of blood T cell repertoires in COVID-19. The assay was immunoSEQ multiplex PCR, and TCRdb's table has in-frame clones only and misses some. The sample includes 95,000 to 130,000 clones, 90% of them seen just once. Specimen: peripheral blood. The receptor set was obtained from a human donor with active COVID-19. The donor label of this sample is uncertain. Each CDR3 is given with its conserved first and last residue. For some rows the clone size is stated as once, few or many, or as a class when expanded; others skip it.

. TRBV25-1 CASSDAGRGMNTEAFF
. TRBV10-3 CAISESTGGEQYF
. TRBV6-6 CASSYPDRTEAFF
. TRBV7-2 CASSLGHQGSTEAFF
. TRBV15 CATSRDTGGFGELFF
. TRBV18 CASSPKEGLVSPLHF
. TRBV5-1 CASSLEVKGETQYF
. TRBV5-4 CASGTVGYNEQFF
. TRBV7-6 CASSLSPGESETQYF
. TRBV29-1 CSADGQGVEAFF
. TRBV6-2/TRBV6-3 CASSYTGGFYNEQFF
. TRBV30 CAWSVLFRGGKDYGYTF
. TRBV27 CASSFAGGPEQFF
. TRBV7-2 CASSFQGPETQYF
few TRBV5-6 CASSFRRGHTDTQYF
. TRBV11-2 CASSFPGQGASGYTF
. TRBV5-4 CASSSTGTGGPAYYGYTF
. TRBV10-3 CAISPRGQGLSVAFF
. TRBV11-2 CASGHSAGATGELFF
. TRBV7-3 CASSLGTANLRETQYF